The 13 T cell receptor beta chains below all came from one sample that was sequenced in a study of T cell responses to AZD1222 COVID-19 vaccine. Measured with immunoSEQ multiplex PCR; TCRdb has only the in-frame clones, and not every one. The data show over 45,000 clones, with about 88% seen just once and roughly 5% held by the top ten. The sample in question was peripheral blood, obtained 28 days after the second AZD1222 dose. The origin of the receptors is an adult who received the AZD1222 COVID-19 vaccine.

CDR3 protein: CASSLSPSAYEQYF. The CDR3 nucleotides are TGTGCCAGCAGCTTATCTCCATCGGCCTACGAGCAGTACTTC. The chain uses TRBV11-3 and TRBJ2-7, with D unresolved. The germline V gene has CDR1 SGHNT and CDR2 YENEEA. Between the trimmed V and J ends, which lost 2 bases and 2 bases, there was a span of 10 bases. CDR3 length: 14 residues. The full variable domain, its missing parts supplied by reference TRBV11-3 and TRBJ2-7, is EAGVVQSPRYKIIEKKQPVAFWCNPISGHNTLYWYLQNLGQGPELLIRYENEEAVDDSQLPKDRFSAERLKGVDSTLKIQPAELGDSAVYLCASSLSPSAYEQYFGPGTRLTVT.

CDR3 loop: CASSQEVKGVSPLHF. CDR3 nucleotide sequence: TGTGCCAGCAGCCAAGAGGTGAAGGGGGTTTCACCCCTCCACTTT. V gene TRBV4-2 combines with J gene TRBJ1-6, with D maybe TRBD1 (6 bases). CDR3 length: 15 amino acids. Trimming shortened V by 0 bases and J by 9 bases, and 12 bases separated the two germline ends. From germline, CDR1 is LGHNA and CDR2 YNFKEQ.

This chain uses TRBV11-2 with TRBJ1-6, with D possibly matching TRBD1 (5 bases). With 5 bases removed from V and 9 bases from J, the gap between germline ends came to 14 bases. Germline V gene lookup returns CDR1 SGHAT and CDR2 FQNNGV. CDR3 length equals 14 residues. The CDR3 nucleotides are TGTGCCAGCAGCCGTGGGGGGGTGACTTCACCCCTCCACTTT. Protein: CASSRGGVTSPLHF.

This clone occurred a few times. The chain employs TRBV27 and TRBJ1-5, with 8 bases identical to TRBD1. The germline gives CDR1 MNHEY, CDR2 SMNVEV (reference sequence). Trimming at V came to 6 bases and at J to 6 bases, leaving 7 bases not matched to a gene. The CDR3 covers 14 residues. This chain's CDR3 is CASSPWDRSQPQHF. CDR3 sequence (DNA): TGTGCCAGCAGCCCCTGGGACAGGTCTCAGCCCCAGCATTTT.

This chain links TRBV19 with TRBJ1-1; D might be TRBD1 (5 bases). Deletions cut 4 bases from V and 3 bases from J, with 9 bases between. The CDR3 covers 13 residues. Germline values: CDR1 LNHDA, CDR2 SQIVND (reference sequence). CDR3 loop: CASSKGAYTEAFF. The CDR3 nucleotides read TGTGCCAGTAGTAAAGGGGCATACACTGAAGCTTTCTTT.

The V gene is TRBV6-5, the J gene TRBJ2-1; D is undetermined. V was shortened by 7 bases and J by 8 bases, with 15 bases between the two germline ends. The CDR3 consists of 13 residues. Germline CDR1 MNHEY, CDR2 SVGAGI. The CDR3 region has the DNA TGTGCCAGCACCTCCGCCAGAGACGATGAGCAGTTCTTC. This sequence encodes CASTSARDDEQFF.

The chain carries TRBV21-1 and TRBJ2-7; TRBD1, as called in the table, went unchecked against the DNA. TRBV21-1 is a documented pseudogene. The CDR3 extends over 17 amino acids. The CDR3 DNA reads TGTGCCAGCAGCAAATCCCCTTGGACACTCAGGGAATACGAGCAGTACTTC. The encoded protein is CASSKSPWTLREYEQYF.

J is TRBJ2-5 and V is TRBV20-1, with 7 bases aligning to TRBD2. V lost 3 bases to trimming and J lost 0 bases; unmatched junction nucleotides: 4. This CDR3 is 14 amino acids long. Looked up from germline, CDR1 is DFQATT and CDR2 is SNEGSKA (reference sequence). This chain's CDR3 is CSASVAGHQETQYF. The CDR3 coding sequence is TGCAGTGCTAGTGTAGCGGGCCACCAAGAGACCCAGTACTTC.

CDR3 protein: CASKQGALTYEQYF. The CDR3 DNA sequence: TGTGCCAGCAAACAGGGGGCCCTAACCTACGAGCAGTACTTC. This chain uses TRBV6-5 with TRBJ2-7; 9 nucleotides align to TRBD1. CDR3 length equals 14 residues. Germline V gene data show CDR1 as MNHEY and CDR2 as SVGAGI. After removal of 7 bases from V and 2 bases from J, the junction contained 6 bases not matched to a gene.

The chain is built from TRBV12-5 and TRBJ2-5; 7 positions agree with TRBD1. V lost 6 bases, J lost 4 bases, and 8 bases stayed unmatched. CDR3 length: 14 amino acids. Germline CDR1 and CDR2: LGHNT and FRNRAP. The CDR3: CASGSRTGLETQYF. CDR3 nucleotides: TGTGCTAGTGGCTCCAGGACAGGCTTAGAGACCCAGTACTTC.

The V gene is TRBV3-1 (or the pseudogene TRBV3-2), the J gene TRBJ1-1, with no clear D. This CDR3 region has 14 residues. V lost 4 bases to trimming and J lost 1 base, with 10 bases between them. The germline CDR1 and CDR2 sequences are LGHDT and YNNKEL (reference sequence). Written as DNA, the CDR3 is TGTGCCAGCAGCCCCCTTCGGACGAACACTGAAGCTTTCTTT. Its translation: CASSPLRTNTEAFF.

The chain recombines TRBV28 with TRBJ1-5, with D perhaps TRBD1 (6 bases). The CDR3 is 13 amino acids. CDR1 is MDHEN, CDR2 SYDVKM, per germline. V was trimmed by 2 bases and J by 6 bases, leaving 8 bases between them. CDR3 in amino acids: CASSLGGAQPQHF. For the CDR3, the DNA is TGTGCCAGCAGTTTAGGGGGGGCTCAGCCCCAGCATTTT. Supplemented by reference TRBV28 and TRBJ1-5, the full variable domain reads DVKVTQSSRYLVKRTGEKVFLECVQDMDHENMFWYRQDPGLGLRLIYFSYDVKMKEKGDIPEGYSVSREKKERFSLILESASTNQTSMYLCASSLGGAQPQHFGDGTRLSIL.

CDR3 nucleotide sequence: TGTGCCAGCAGATCTAGCGGGGGGGCAGATACGCAGTATTTT. It codes for CASRSSGGADTQYF. The chain carries TRBV6-5 and TRBJ2-3; TRBD2 agrees at 12 bases. There are 14 residues in the CDR3. V was pared by 6 bases and J by 4 bases, with 2 bases of the junction left unmatched. Germline V gene lookup returns CDR1 MNHEY and CDR2 SVGAGI.